The 17 T cell receptor beta chains below were found in one sample sequenced in a study of control samples from healthy donors and cancer patients (dated by TCRdb to the early 2020s). Library preparation employed the immunoSEQ multiplex PCR assay. TCRdb retrieved this table from immuneACCESS and kept in-frame rearrangements only. Not all clones are present; in checked studies, unresolved V genes account for under half, and no reason is known for the remainder. The sample table records 50,000 to 75,000 clones; roughly 89% of these occur just once. The top ten clones comprise under 7% of the sample. Sequenced sample: PBMCs. Receptors were obtained from a man aged 55 to 69 with colorectal cancer.

This clone came up a few times. V usage is TRBV9 and J usage is TRBJ2-7; possible D gene TRBD2, 5 bases. CDR3 length equals 15 residues. Germline V gives CDR1 SGDLS, CDR2 YYNGEE. Trimming removed 0 bases at V and 1 base at J, with 11 bases between. The DNA for the CDR3 is TGTGCCAGCAGCGTAGCCCCCGGCGGGTCCTACGAGCAGTACTTC. The encoded protein is CASSVAPGGSYEQYF. The variable domain in full, with the rest retrieved from reference TRBV9 and TRBJ2-7, is DSGVTQTPKHLITATGQRVTLRCSPRSGDLSVYWYQQSLDQGLQFLIQYYNGEERAKGNILERFSAQQFPDLHSELNLSSLELGDSALYFCASSVAPGGSYEQYFGPGTRLTVT.

The chain employs TRBV30 and TRBJ2-7; perhaps TRBD2 as D (6 bases). The V gene's germline CDR1 is GTSNPN and CDR2 SVGIG (reference sequence). The CDR3 contains 13 residues. V was clipped by 2 bases and J by 0 bases, with 8 bases between them. In nucleotides, the CDR3 is TGTGCCTGGAGTCGGGGGTACTCCTACGAGCAGTACTTC. Encoded protein: CAWSRGYSYEQYF.

V is TRBV7-9 and J is TRBJ2-3; maybe TRBD2 (7 bases). The CDR3 spans 18 residues. The germline V and J ends were trimmed by 6 bases and 4 bases, with 26 bases remaining between them. The germline V gene encodes CDR1 SEHNR and CDR2 FQNEAQ (reference sequence). Here the CDR3 reads CASSQSLGGGRDADTQYF. The CDR3 bases are TGTGCCAGCAGTCAAAGCCTTGGGGGGGGCAGGGACGCAGATACGCAGTATTTT. The entire variable domain, with the rest obtained from reference TRBV7-9 and TRBJ2-3, is as follows: DTGVSQNPRHKITKRGQNVTFRCDPISEHNRLYWYRQTLGQGPEFLTYFQNEAQLEKSRLLSDRFSAERPKGSFSTLEIQRTEQGDSAMYLCASSQSLGGGRDADTQYFGPGTRLTVL.

The rearrangement joins TRBV3-1 (or the pseudogene TRBV3-2) to TRBJ2-7; TRBD1 matches at 7 bases. J gave up 3 bases and V 4 bases, and 6 bases lay outside the gene matches. Germline loops: CDR1 LGHDT, CDR2 YNNKEL (reference sequence). The CDR3 is 14 amino acids. The CDR3: CASSPRDRDYEQYF. CDR3 bases: TGTGCCAGCAGCCCCCGGGACAGAGACTACGAGCAGTACTTC.

The chain employs TRBV18 and TRBJ1-1; D remains unclear. The CDR3 has 13 residues. Germline V gives CDR1 KGHSH, CDR2 LQKENI. Trimming cost V 6 bases and J 8 bases, with 16 bases left between them. The CDR3 loop reads CASSPYVTQEAFF. Here the CDR3 DNA reads TGTGCCAGCTCCCCCTACGTCACACAGGAAGCTTTCTTT.

This clone showed up just once. At one end, the junction sequence differs from germline, possibly due to a read error. This sequence joins TRBV2 and TRBJ2-1, with D uncertain. Germline V gene data show CDR1 as SNHLY and CDR2 as FYNNEI. The CDR3 totals 15 residues. The CDR3 DNA reads TGTGCCAGCAGTGATGGGTGGGCCAAAAGGACCGATTTGGTCTTC. It translates to CASSDGWAKRTDLVF.

The V and J genes are TRBV4-1 and TRBJ1-2, with TRBD1 matching over 7 bases. The CDR3 totals 14 residues. Germline V gene lookup returns CDR1 MGHRA and CDR2 YSYEKL. V was clipped by 4 bases and J by 3 bases; unmatched bases: 5. The CDR3 coding sequence is TGCGCCAGCAGCCCCCGGGACAGACACTATGGCTACACCTTC. Its translation: CASSPRDRHYGYTF.

The gene calls are TRBV6-6 and TRBJ2-5, with 8 bases aligning to TRBD1. Losses at the gene ends were 6 bases for V and 1 base for J; bases not matched to a gene: 1. Germline V lookup: CDR1 MNHNY, CDR2 SVGAGI (reference sequence). The CDR3 spans 13 residues. The CDR3 nucleotides read TGTGCCAGCAGGGACAGGGCCCAAGAGACCCAGTACTTC. Translating gives CASRDRAQETQYF.

V is TRBV6-6 and J is TRBJ2-7; 9 bases map to TRBD2. The CDR3 loop spans 15 amino acids. The V and J ends lost 2 bases and 6 bases, in that order; junction bases with no gene match: 8. CDR1 is MNHNY and CDR2 is SVGAGI in the germline V gene (reference sequence). The CDR3 spells CASSYGLAGSSEQYF. The CDR3 region has the DNA TGTGCCAGCAGTTACGGCCTAGCGGGGTCGTCCGAGCAGTACTTC.

CDR3 in amino acids: CASSHNPGNTIYF. The CDR3 DNA reads as TGTGCCAGCAGTCATAACCCTGGAAACACCATATATTTT. The chain carries TRBV7-8 and TRBJ1-3; D remains unclear. V lost 6 bases, J lost 2 bases, and 8 bases lay in between. The CDR3 sequence is 13 residues long. Germline V lookup: CDR1 SGHVS, CDR2 FQNEAQ. Full variable domain (rest looked up from reference TRBV7-8 and TRBJ1-3): GAGVSQSPRYKVAKRGQDVALRCDPISGHVSLFWYQQALGQGPEFLTYFQNEAQLDKSGLPSDRFFAERPEGSVSTLKIQRTQQEDSAVYLCASSHNPGNTIYFGEGSWLTVV.

V is TRBV19 and J is TRBJ2-3, with TRBD2 identical over 14 bases. The germline V gene encodes CDR1 LNHDA and CDR2 SQIVND (reference sequence). The CDR3 has 18 amino acids. After removal of 5 bases from V and 7 bases from J, the junction contained 14 bases not matched to a gene. The DNA for the CDR3 is TGTGCCAGTAGTCAACCAAGGACTAGCGGGGGGAGGTGGAATACGCAGTATTTT. Its translation: CASSQPRTSGGRWNTQYF.

CDR3 nucleotides: TGCGCCAGCAGCCGAAGCGGGGGGGCCGGAGAGGATGAGCAGTTCTTC. Its translation is CASSRSGGAGEDEQFF. V and J are TRBV5-1 and TRBJ2-1, with 10 bases lining up with TRBD2. CDR1 is SGHRS and CDR2 is YFSETQ in the germline V gene. J gave up 8 bases and V 4 bases, and 12 bases lay outside the gene matches. This CDR3 has 16 residues.

The chain is built from TRBV15 and TRBJ2-3; 12 bases are shared with TRBD2. With V trimmed by 0 bases and J by 0 bases, 4 bases remained unmatched. Germline loops: CDR1 LNHNV, CDR2 YYDKDF (reference sequence). This CDR3 comprises 18 residues. The CDR3: CATSREWTSGASTDTQYF. The CDR3 bases are TGTGCCACCAGCAGAGAATGGACTAGCGGGGCGAGCACAGATACGCAGTATTTT.

The chain uses TRBV7-3 and TRBJ2-1, with 9 bases matching TRBD2. V trimming: 2 bases; J trimming: 8 bases; junction bases outside the gene matches: 7. The CDR3 contains 15 residues. CDR1 and CDR2 from the germline V gene are SGHTA and FQGTGA. This chain's CDR3 is CASSLLAGGPHEQFF. CDR3 sequence (DNA): TGTGCCAGCAGCTTACTGGCGGGGGGGCCGCATGAGCAGTTCTTC.

The chain employs TRBV7-8 and TRBJ2-3; D not certain. Trimming took off 6 bases at V and 2 bases at J, with 9 bases between the two ends. This CDR3 region has 13 residues. Germline V gene lookup returns CDR1 SGHVS and CDR2 FQNEAQ. CDR3 sequence (DNA): TGTGCCAGCAGTCCCGTCCTCACAGATACGCAGTATTTT. Translation gives CASSPVLTDTQYF.

V usage is TRBV3-1 (or the pseudogene TRBV3-2) and J usage is TRBJ2-2, with TRBD2 identical over 12 bases. The CDR3 runs 18 residues. V dropped 1 base and J dropped 4; count of bases not matched to a gene: 7. In germline, CDR1 is LGHDT, CDR2 YNNKEL (reference sequence). CDR3 amino acids: CASSQVLAGGPGTGELFF. For the CDR3, the DNA is TGTGCCAGCAGCCAAGTCCTAGCGGGGGGGCCGGGCACCGGGGAGCTGTTTTTT.

This chain connects TRBV2 to TRBJ2-2; TRBD2 matches at 12 bases. Germline V gene sequence: CDR1 SNHLY, CDR2 FYNNEI. This CDR3 comprises 17 residues. With V trimmed by 7 bases and J by 6 bases, 12 bases remained unmatched. CDR3 in DNA: TGTGCCAGCACTCCGAGGGCTAGCGGGGGGGCGGCCGGGGAGCTGTTTTTT. Translating gives CASTPRASGGAAGELFF. Full variable domain (outside the CDR3, taken from reference TRBV2 and TRBJ2-2): EPEVTQTPSHQVTQMGQEVILRCVPISNHLYFYWYRQILGQKVEFLVSFYNNEISEKSEIFDDQFSVERPDGSNFTLKIRSTKLEDSAMYFCASTPRASGGAAGELFFGEGSRLTVL.